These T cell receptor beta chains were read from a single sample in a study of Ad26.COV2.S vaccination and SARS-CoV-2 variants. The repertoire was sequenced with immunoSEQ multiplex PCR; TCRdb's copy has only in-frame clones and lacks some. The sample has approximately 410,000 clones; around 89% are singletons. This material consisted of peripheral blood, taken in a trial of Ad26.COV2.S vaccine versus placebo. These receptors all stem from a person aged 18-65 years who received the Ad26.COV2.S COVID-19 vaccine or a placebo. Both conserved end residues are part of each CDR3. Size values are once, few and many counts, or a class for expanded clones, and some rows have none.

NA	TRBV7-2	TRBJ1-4	CASSLEGGTRLGKLFF
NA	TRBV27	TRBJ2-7	CASSLFGTGYEQYF
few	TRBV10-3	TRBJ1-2	CAISAYLRDTSGYGYTF
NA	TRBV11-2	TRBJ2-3	CASSPRPAGASPDTQYF
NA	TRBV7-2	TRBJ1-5	CASSPLGHSNQPQHF
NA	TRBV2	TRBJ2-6	CATTDIPGANVLTF
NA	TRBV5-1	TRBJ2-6	CASSLRQRTTGANVLTF
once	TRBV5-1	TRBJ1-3	CASSLSGLLSGNTIYF
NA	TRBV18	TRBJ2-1	CASSPLAGESEQFF
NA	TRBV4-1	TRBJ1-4	CASSQVNRYNEKLFF
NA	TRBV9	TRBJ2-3	CASSVARSTDTQYF
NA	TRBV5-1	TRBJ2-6	CASSLSAGAGANVLTF
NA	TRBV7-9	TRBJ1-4	CASSLGSGDNEKLFF
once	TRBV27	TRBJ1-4	CASSTHFPPRRGINEKLFF
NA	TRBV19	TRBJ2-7	CASSIAERGEQYF
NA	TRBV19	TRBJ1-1	CASSWDRGKAFF
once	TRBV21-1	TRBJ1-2	CASSTTGGSGGYTF
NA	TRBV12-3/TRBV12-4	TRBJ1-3	CASSLFGGNTIYF
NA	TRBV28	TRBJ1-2	CASSKKGGFLSYGYTF
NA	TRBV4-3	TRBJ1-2	CASSQGRRASYGYTF
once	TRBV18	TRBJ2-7	CASSNRAEYF
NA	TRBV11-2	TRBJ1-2	CASSLPGRNYGYTF
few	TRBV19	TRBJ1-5	CASRGGQPTSYQPQHF
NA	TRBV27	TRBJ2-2	CASSLWREAGELFF
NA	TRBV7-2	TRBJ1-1	CASSPPGGGLRTEAFF
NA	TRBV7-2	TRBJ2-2	CASSLVHPGELFF
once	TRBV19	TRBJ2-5	CASGPGLAGGVGETQYF
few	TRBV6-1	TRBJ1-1	CASSSTKVGNTEAFF
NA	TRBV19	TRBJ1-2	CASSVGTGALRTGYTF
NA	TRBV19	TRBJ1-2	CASSISAPEGYTF
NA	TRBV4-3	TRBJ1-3	CASSPRDRSLSGNTIYF
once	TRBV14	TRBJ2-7	CASSPTKIAYEQYF
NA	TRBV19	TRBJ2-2	CASSGGIAGELFF
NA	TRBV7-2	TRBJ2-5	CASSLTARDRHQETQYF
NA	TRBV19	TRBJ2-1	CASSITSGGPRVRNEQFF
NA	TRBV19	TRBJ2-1	CASRGPGDSYNEQFF
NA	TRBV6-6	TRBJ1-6	CASSFKPGQPPHF
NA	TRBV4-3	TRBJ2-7	CASSQDSSGAYEQYF
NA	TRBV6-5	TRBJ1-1	CASRGRFERRTEAFF
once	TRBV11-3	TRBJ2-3	CASSKQGGGDTQYF
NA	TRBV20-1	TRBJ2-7	CSASHPFFYEQYF
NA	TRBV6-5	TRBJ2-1	CASSDSGGGPEQFF
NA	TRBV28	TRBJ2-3	CASSSMKGLAGVTDTQYF
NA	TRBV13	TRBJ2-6	CASSPRDREKATGANVLTF
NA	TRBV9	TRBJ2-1	CASSGGDPNNEQFF
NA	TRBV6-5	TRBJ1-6	CASSRGRNSPLHF
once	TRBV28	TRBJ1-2	CASSLGTGVPRGDYGYTF
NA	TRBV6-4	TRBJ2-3	CASSATSSSDTQYF
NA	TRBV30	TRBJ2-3	CAWSMGGSTDTQYF
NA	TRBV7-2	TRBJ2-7	CASSSFPGQGFSYEQYF
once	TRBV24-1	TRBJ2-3	CATSDPGTSGAPDTQYF
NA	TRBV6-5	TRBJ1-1	CASSLTTNTEAFF
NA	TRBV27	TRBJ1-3	CASSQDRSGNTIYF
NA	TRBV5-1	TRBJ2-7	CASSLEQGIQYF
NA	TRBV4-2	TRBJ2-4	CASSHLGTDIQYF
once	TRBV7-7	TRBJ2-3	CASSLPEGEPTDTQYF
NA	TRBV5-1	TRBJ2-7	CASSKGQGAYEQYF
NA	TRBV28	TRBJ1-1	CASSHTMNTEAFF
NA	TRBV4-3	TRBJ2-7	CASSPRGVNSEHEQYF